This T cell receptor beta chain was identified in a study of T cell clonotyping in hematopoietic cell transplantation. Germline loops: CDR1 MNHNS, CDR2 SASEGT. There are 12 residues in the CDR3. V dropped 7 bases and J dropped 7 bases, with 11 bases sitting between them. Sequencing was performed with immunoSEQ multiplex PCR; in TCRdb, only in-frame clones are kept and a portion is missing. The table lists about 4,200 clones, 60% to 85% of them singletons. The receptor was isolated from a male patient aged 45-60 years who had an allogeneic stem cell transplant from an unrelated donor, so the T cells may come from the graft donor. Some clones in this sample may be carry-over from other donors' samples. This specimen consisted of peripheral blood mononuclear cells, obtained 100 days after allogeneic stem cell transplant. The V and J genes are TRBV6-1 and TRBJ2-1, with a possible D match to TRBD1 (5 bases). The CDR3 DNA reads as TGTGCCAGCAACCGACAGAGTAATGAGCAGTTCTTC. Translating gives CASNRQSNEQFF.